This TCR beta chain was sequenced in a study of blood T cell repertoires in COVID-19. About the study: Samples taken during acute and convalescent COVID-19 were collected in the United States, Italy and Spain.

This CDR3 has 13 residues. Germline assignment: CDR1 SGDLS and CDR2 YYNGEE. V was trimmed by 0 bases and J by 6 bases, leaving 10 bases between them. In the study's own analysis: How many nucleated cells were present was estimated from reference gene primer amplification. The data were produced by immunoSEQ multiplex PCR, yet TCRdb's version contains in-frame clones alone and is incomplete. For V, J and clone size, that table is used; D and trimming come from the DNA. This sample has around 86,000 clones, with 85% found just once. The chain recombines TRBV9 with TRBJ2-7; D is possibly TRBD2 (5 bases). The TCR originated in an older man with acute or convalescent COVID-19. The sequencing input was peripheral blood. The CDR3 here is CASSVARGGEQYF. In nucleotides, the CDR3 is TGTGCCAGCAGCGTAGCTCGGGGTGGCGAGCAGTACTTC.